Listed here are 27 T cell receptor beta chains from one sample, sequenced in a study of T cells after yellow fever vaccination. TCRdb used MiXCR to reprocess the 5' RACE reads, holding one entry per CDR3 protein. The sample has 450,000 to 550,000 distinct CDR3 sequences, about 19% seen once. The sample in question was PBMCs, obtained 15 days after the yellow fever booster vaccination. These receptors originate from a man under 40 who received the YFV17D yellow fever vaccine.

This clonotype was seen a few times. The gene calls are TRBV30 and TRBJ1-2; D is uncertain. V lost 0 bases to trimming and J lost 8 bases, with 7 bases between them. The CDR3 contains 11 residues. CDR1 is GTSNPN and CDR2 is SVGIG in the germline V gene (reference sequence). The CDR3 here is CAWSVLVGYTF. The CDR3 DNA sequence: TGTGCCTGGAGTGTTTTGGTAGGCTACACCTTC.

A few counts support this clonotype. The DNA of the CDR3 is TGCAGCGTTGTCGGTAGCGGGACCGGGGAGCTGTTTTTT. Its translation: CSVVGSGTGELFF. The gene calls are TRBV29-1 and TRBJ2-2; 7 nucleotides line up with TRBD2. V shed 4 bases and J 5 bases; nucleotides not matched to a gene: 4. Germline CDR1 SQVTM, CDR2 ANQGSEA. The CDR3 extends over 13 amino acids.

V and J are TRBV30 and TRBJ1-5, with D unresolved. V lost 0 bases and J lost 3, with 9 bases in between. This CDR3 region has 14 residues. Germline V CDR1 and CDR2: GTSNPN, SVGIG (reference sequence). The CDR3, as DNA: TGTGCCTGGAGTGTAGGGAACGTCAATCAGCCCCAGCATTTT. This translates into CAWSVGNVNQPQHF.

The chain combines TRBV7-2 with TRBJ2-3, with D perhaps being TRBD1 or TRBD2 (5 bases each). Per germline, CDR1 SGHTA and CDR2 FQGNSA. The CDR3 sequence is 13 residues long. Trimming stripped 5 bases from V and 6 bases from J, with 12 bases between. This chain's CDR3 is CASSTGPADTQYF. The DNA for the CDR3 is TGTGCCAGCAGCACGGGACCCGCGGATACGCAGTATTTT.

This chain joins TRBV7-2 and TRBJ2-1; 8 bases line up with TRBD1. V dropped 5 bases and J dropped 9; count of bases not matched to a gene: 6. Per the germline V gene, CDR1 is SGHTA and CDR2 is FQGNSA. CDR3 length equals 13 residues. The CDR3 nucleotides are TGTGCCAGCAGCCCGGAACAGGGGGGTGAGCAGTTCTTC. The encoded protein is CASSPEQGGEQFF.

The rearrangement joins TRBV28 to TRBJ2-7; D is undetermined. The CDR3 has 11 residues. CDR1 and CDR2 (germline): MDHEN, SYDVKM. The V end lost 6 bases, the J end lost 6 bases, and 9 bases lay between the germline ends. The CDR3 coding sequence is TGTGCCAGCAGCCTATCTCCCGAGCAGTACTTC. It encodes CASSLSPEQYF.

This clonotype was observed many times. This chain joins TRBV20-1 and TRBJ2-7; weak D call: TRBD2 (5 bases). The CDR3 is 14 residues long. The V and J ends lost 0 bases and 2 bases respectively, with 11 bases between them. Germline assignment: CDR1 DFQATT and CDR2 SNEGSKA (reference sequence). The CDR3 sequence: CSARDPERPYEQYF. CDR3 sequence (DNA): TGCAGTGCTAGAGATCCAGAGCGGCCCTACGAGCAGTACTTC.

The genes are TRBV29-1 and TRBJ1-5; 9 nucleotides match TRBD1. Germline V gene sequence: CDR1 SQVTM, CDR2 ANQGSEA. Trimming took 4 bases from V and 2 from J; bases not matched to a gene: 9. The CDR3 contains 16 residues. For the CDR3, the DNA is TGCAGCGTTGTGGACAGGGGCTCTTACGGCAATCAGCCCCAGCATTTT. Its translation is CSVVDRGSYGNQPQHF.

The chain couples TRBV10-3 to TRBJ2-1; 10 bases agree with TRBD2. The CDR3 contains 17 residues. The ends lost 2 bases at V and 7 bases at J; junction bases unmatched: 11. Germline CDR1 and CDR2: ENHRY and SYGVKD. CDR3 protein: CAISETLSSGRRNEQFF. In nucleotides, the CDR3 is TGTGCCATCAGTGAGACCCTCTCTAGCGGGAGACGAAATGAGCAGTTCTTC.

The chain recombines TRBV12-3 or TRBV12-4 with TRBJ1-6, with D possibly being TRBD1 (5 bases). The CDR3 extends over 17 amino acids. Trimming took 5 bases from V and 0 from J, leaving 14 bases between them. This CDR3 is CASSVRQSFSYNSPLHF. For the CDR3, the DNA is TGTGCCAGCAGTGTCCGACAGAGCTTCTCCTATAATTCACCCCTCCACTTT.

This clonotype turned up a few times. V gene TRBV20-1 combines with J gene TRBJ1-2, with 8 bases that match TRBD1. Germline V CDR1 and CDR2: DFQATT, SNEGSKA (reference sequence). The CDR3 is 12 amino acids. For the CDR3, the DNA is TGCTCCCCCGGACAGGGCGAATATGGCTACACCTTC. Residues: CSPGQGEYGYTF.

V gene TRBV9 combines with J gene TRBJ2-1, with 10 bases identical to TRBD2. Germline V gene data show CDR1 as SGDLS and CDR2 as YYNGEE. Unmatched junction bases numbered 2, after V lost 2 bases and J lost 0 bases. The CDR3 has 16 residues. DNA of the CDR3: TGTGCCAGCAGCGTCTTAGCGGGAGGCTCCTACAATGAGCAGTTCTTC. Translation gives CASSVLAGGSYNEQFF.

The genes are TRBV5-1 and TRBJ2-3, with 7 nucleotides matching TRBD2. After removal of 3 bases from V and 4 bases from J, the junction contained 5 bases not matched to a gene. The CDR3 is made up of 14 amino acids. CDR1 is SGHRS, CDR2 YFSETQ, per germline. Written as DNA, the CDR3 is TGCGCCAGCAGCTCGGGCGGGAGACCAGATACGCAGTATTTT. It specifies CASSSGGRPDTQYF.

The V gene is TRBV20-1, the J gene TRBJ1-5; D ambiguous. The CDR3 sequence is 15 residues long. The germline V gene has CDR1 DFQATT and CDR2 SNEGSKA (reference sequence). The V end lost 3 bases, the J end lost 0 bases, and 12 bases lay between the germline ends. CDR3 coding DNA: TGCAGTGCTAGCCGGGGAGATGGTAGCAATCAGCCCCAGCATTTT. It codes for CSASRGDGSNQPQHF.

V and J are TRBV5-1 and TRBJ2-7; D ambiguous. CDR3 size: 11 residues. Between the trimmed V and J ends, which lost 4 bases and 5 bases, there was a span of 7 bases. Germline V gene sequence: CDR1 SGHRS, CDR2 YFSETQ. The CDR3 protein is CASSHDDEQYF. CDR3 nucleotide sequence: TGCGCCAGCAGCCACGACGACGAGCAGTACTTC.

V gene TRBV14 combines with J gene TRBJ2-5, with TRBD1 matching 9 bases. Germline V gene data show CDR1 as SGHDN and CDR2 as FVKESK. Trimming at V came to 2 bases and at J to 2 bases, leaving 6 bases not matched to a gene. CDR3 length equals 16 residues. The CDR3 DNA sequence: TGTGCCAGCAGCCAAAGATTGGGACAGGGTCAAGAGACCCAGTACTTC. This codes for CASSQRLGQGQETQYF.

The V call is TRBV6-4, the J call TRBJ2-3; D uncertain. The V and J ends lost 2 bases and 2 bases respectively, with 11 bases between them. Germline V gene data show CDR1 as MRHNA and CDR2 as SNTAGT. The CDR3 is made up of 15 amino acids. The CDR3 bases are TGTGCCAGCAGTGACGGGAACAGTTTCACAGATACGCAGTATTTT. Residues: CASSDGNSFTDTQYF.

This clonotype was counted between two and nine times. This chain links TRBV6-5 with TRBJ2-2; 8 bases agree with TRBD1. Looked up from germline, CDR1 is MNHEY and CDR2 is SVGAGI. The CDR3 is 18 residues long. Trimming cost V 2 bases and J 1 base; bases outside gene matches: 9. The CDR3 reads CASSYDDSGTGNTGELFF. The CDR3 region has the DNA TGTGCCAGCAGTTACGATGACTCCGGGACAGGGAACACCGGGGAGCTGTTTTTT.

J is TRBJ2-7 and V is TRBV12-3 or TRBV12-4; D ambiguous. The CDR3 consists of 16 residues. Deletions cut 2 bases from V and 0 bases from J, with 14 bases between. The CDR3 region is CASSLYGPTSSYEQYF. CDR3 coding DNA: TGTGCCAGCAGTTTATACGGGCCAACGAGCTCCTACGAGCAGTACTTC.

V usage is TRBV29-1 and J usage is TRBJ2-2, with 9 bases identical to TRBD1. The CDR3 contains 12 residues. Germline V gene lookup returns CDR1 SQVTM and CDR2 ANQGSEA. Losses at the gene ends were 6 bases for V and 6 bases for J; bases not matched to a gene: 2. The CDR3 DNA is TGCAGCGTCCGGGACAGGGCCGGGGAGCTGTTTTTT. Encoded protein: CSVRDRAGELFF.

The rearrangement links TRBV5-4 to TRBJ2-7; 7 bases match TRBD1. The CDR3 length is 14 residues. The junction had 7 bases not matched to a gene; V was cut back by 5 bases and J by 2 bases. Germline CDR1 and CDR2: SGHNT and YYREEE (reference sequence). In nucleotides, the CDR3 is TGTGCCAGCAGGAAAAAGGGGGCCGCCTACGAGCAGTACTTC. This gives the protein CASRKKGAAYEQYF. The whole variable domain, filled in from reference TRBV5-4 and TRBJ2-7, reads ETGVTQSPTHLIKTRGQQVTLRCSSQSGHNTVSWYQQALGQGPQFIFQYYREEENGRGNFPPRFSGLQFPNYSSELNVNALELDDSALYLCASRKKGAAYEQYFGPGTRLTVT.

This chain uses TRBV5-5 with TRBJ1-3; D perhaps matches TRBD1 (6 bases). CDR3 size: 15 residues. The germline V and J ends were trimmed by 5 bases and 1 base, with 13 bases remaining between them. Germline loops: CDR1 SGHKS, CDR2 YYEKEE (reference sequence). Here the CDR3 DNA reads TGTGCCAGCAGTCAGGGGTTCGGGTCTGGAAACACCATATATTTT. Translating gives CASSQGFGSGNTIYF.

This sequence joins TRBV5-6 and TRBJ1-4, with 10 bases that match TRBD1. The CDR3 contains 16 residues. The V segment lost 2 bases and the J segment 0 bases; nucleotides outside the gene matches: 1. From germline, CDR1 is SGHDT and CDR2 YYEEEE. CDR3 in amino acids: CASSFGTGATNEKLFF. As DNA, the CDR3 is TGTGCCAGCAGCTTCGGGACAGGGGCAACTAATGAAAAACTGTTTTTT.

This clonotype was recorded at least ten times. The chain employs TRBV20-1 and TRBJ2-4; perhaps TRBD2 as D (5 bases). The CDR3 length is 14 residues. V lost 0 bases and J lost 6, with 12 bases in between. CDR1 and CDR2 (germline): DFQATT, SNEGSKA (reference sequence). CDR3 loop: CSARDEEGRNIQYF. As DNA, the CDR3 is TGCAGTGCTAGAGACGAGGAAGGGAGAAACATTCAGTACTTC.

There are a few counts of this clonotype. The V call is TRBV6-5, the J call TRBJ2-3, with no clear D. Germline CDR1 reads MNHEY; CDR2 reads SVGAGI. Trimming shortened V by 6 bases and J by 3 bases, and 16 bases separated the two germline ends. CDR3 size: 15 residues. DNA for the CDR3: TGTGCCAGCAGCCCCCTGGCAGTGGGGACAGATACGCAGTATTTT. Translated, it gives CASSPLAVGTDTQYF.

The chain combines TRBV20-1 with TRBJ2-1; TRBD2 aligns across 11 bases. V was clipped by 0 bases and J by 10 bases; unmatched bases: 8. CDR3 size: 15 residues. CDR1 and CDR2 from the germline V gene are DFQATT and SNEGSKA (reference sequence). The CDR3 nucleotides are TGCAGTGCTAGAGATAAGACTAGCGGGACTCGGGAGCAGTTCTTC. The encoded protein is CSARDKTSGTREQFF.

This chain connects TRBV5-8 to TRBJ1-4, with 8 bases identical to TRBD1. The germline V gene encodes CDR1 SGHTS and CDR2 YDEGEE. V shed 0 bases, J shed 3 bases, and the junction held 4 bases outside the gene matches. CDR3 length: 16 residues. In DNA, the CDR3 is TGTGCCAGCAGCTTGGGACAGGGGCCTCCTAATGAAAAACTGTTTTTT. Translating gives CASSLGQGPPNEKLFF.